Detailed here is one TCR beta chain. Produced via immunoSEQ multiplex PCR; TCRdb's table is partial and in-frame only. The repertoire consists of 45,000 to 75,000 clones, with 94% occurring once and the leading ten covering around 5.4%. The data stem from a study of human thymus T cells. CDR3 length equals 17 residues. The germline CDR1 and CDR2 sequences are SNHLY and FYNNEI. Germline trimming cut 0 bases from V and 3 bases from J; bases unmatched to any gene: 6. This clonotype was sampled from a boy in the first two years of life with a congenital heart defect but otherwise immunologically healthy. The chain couples TRBV2 to TRBJ1-5, with 9 bases identical to TRBD1. Material for sequencing was blood. The CDR3 nucleotides read TGTGCCAGCAGTGAAGCGGGGGACAGGGCGTTCAATCAGCCCCAGCATTTT. It encodes CASSEAGDRAFNQPQHF.